The present entry profiles one TCR beta chain with its context. Produced via immunoSEQ multiplex PCR; TCRdb's table is partial and in-frame only. Of 80,000 to 130,000 clones in the sample, 80% to 90% were seen once. The data stem from a study of blood T cell repertoires in COVID-19. Cohorts were assigned according to the clinical history that participants reported. After removal of 3 bases from V and 1 base from J, the junction contained 7 bases not matched to a gene. CDR3 size: 15 residues. Germline CDR1 is GTSNPN and CDR2 is SVGIG (reference sequence). The material sequenced was PBMCs or T cells enriched from blood (not recorded which). The V and J genes are TRBV30 and TRBJ1-1; 8 bases line up with TRBD1. The sequence was collected from a woman aged 50 to 60 who had recovered from COVID-19. The CDR3, as DNA: TGTGCCTGGAGAGCTCGGGACAGGACGAACACTGAAGCTTTCTTT. Translation gives CAWRARDRTNTEAFF.